These 10 T cell receptor beta chains came from one sample sequenced in a study of T-cell memory formation after mild COVID-19. MiXCR was run by TCRdb on the 5' RACE reads, yielding one entry per CDR3 protein. The profile shows about 57,000 distinct CDR3 sequences, roughly an eighth of them singletons. The specimen sequenced was PBMCs or a T cell subset sorted from them (not recorded which). Receptor source: a man aged 18 to 29 who had mild COVID-19 (a few samples of this study predate the infection). Cell type and time point are not known.

Many counts were recorded for this clonotype. This chain joins TRBV7-6 and TRBJ2-7, with D tentatively TRBD2 (5 bases). CDR1 SGHVS and CDR2 FNYEAQ come from the germline V gene. The CDR3 spans 12 residues. Between the trimmed V and J ends, which lost 5 bases and 7 bases, there was a span of 12 bases. The CDR3 coding sequence is TGTGCCAGCAGCACCGACACGGGGGAGCAGTACGTC. Translated: CASSTDTGEQYV.

This rearrangement joins TRBV7-2 to TRBJ2-7; D might be TRBD2 (6 bases). The V end lost 1 base, the J end lost 3 bases, and 10 bases lay between the germline ends. This CDR3 has 14 amino acids. The V gene's germline CDR1 is SGHTA and CDR2 FQGNSA. Here the CDR3 DNA reads TGTGCCAGCAGCTTAGGACTAGAAAACTACGAGCAGTACTTC. Protein: CASSLGLENYEQYF.

The CDR3 loop is CSASIGTSDTQYF. CDR3 sequence (DNA): TGCAGTGCTAGTATTGGAACTTCAGATACGCAGTATTTT. The chain combines TRBV20-1 with TRBJ2-3; D gene uncertain. The CDR3 covers 13 residues. V was clipped by 3 bases and J by 4 bases, with 11 bases between them. The germline V gene has CDR1 DFQATT and CDR2 SNEGSKA (reference sequence).

The chain has TRBV3-1 and TRBJ1-5, with 8 bases that match TRBD1. Losses at the gene ends were 1 base for V and 6 bases for J; bases not matched to a gene: 8. Germline V gene sequence: CDR1 LGHDT, CDR2 YNNKEL (reference sequence). There are 16 residues in the CDR3. CDR3 sequence (DNA): TGTGCCAGCAGCCAAGCTAACAGGGGGTTGGTTCAGCCCCAGCATTTT. It yields the protein CASSQANRGLVQPQHF.

This chain uses TRBV11-2 with TRBJ1-2; TRBD1 matches at 7 bases. CDR3 length: 13 amino acids. Germline assignment: CDR1 SGHAT and CDR2 FQNNGV. V shed 8 bases and J 6 bases; nucleotides not matched to a gene: 9. CDR3: CASASPGTDGYTF. For the CDR3, the DNA is TGTGCCAGCGCCTCGCCCGGGACAGATGGCTACACCTTC.

J is TRBJ2-3 and V is TRBV20-1; D is tentatively TRBD1 or TRBD2 (6 bases each). The CDR3 sequence is 13 residues long. Between the trimmed V and J ends, which lost 8 bases and 5 bases, there was a span of 17 bases. Germline V gene sequence: CDR1 DFQATT, CDR2 SNEGSKA (reference sequence). For the CDR3, the DNA is TGCAGTTCACATGGGGGGCCTGGAGATACGCAGTATTTT. Amino acids: CSSHGGPGDTQYF.

This clonotype was seen at least ten times. The chain couples TRBV3-1 to TRBJ2-2; D call uncertain. The CDR3 sequence is 14 residues long. Germline V lookup: CDR1 LGHDT, CDR2 YNNKEL (reference sequence). With 0 bases removed from V and 7 bases from J, the gap between germline ends came to 9 bases. The DNA for the CDR3 is TGTGCCAGCAGCCAAGATCAGTGGAACGGGGAGCTGTTTTTT. Translation gives CASSQDQWNGELFF.

This clonotype appeared many times. V is TRBV11-2 and J is TRBJ2-5, with D perhaps TRBD1 (6 bases). The V gene's germline CDR1 is SGHAT and CDR2 FQNNGV. Trimming removed 5 bases at V and 2 bases at J, with 9 bases between. There are 13 residues in the CDR3. This chain's CDR3 is CASSRGFQETQYF. The CDR3 nucleotides read TGTGCCAGCAGCAGGGGGTTTCAAGAGACCCAGTACTTC.

This clonotype came up a few times. This rearrangement joins TRBV27 to TRBJ2-7; 13 nucleotides agree with TRBD2. V lost 6 bases to trimming and J lost 4 bases; unmatched junction nucleotides: 6. The germline V gene has CDR1 MNHEY and CDR2 SMNVEV (reference sequence). The CDR3 has 15 amino acids. The DNA for the CDR3 is TGTGCCAGCAGCCTTGGGACTAGCGGGGTGTACGAGCAGTACTTC. Translation: CASSLGTSGVYEQYF.

In this sample, this clonotype turned up a few times. The chain links TRBV15 to TRBJ2-5; a weak D match, TRBD1 (6 bases). Germline values: CDR1 LNHNV, CDR2 YYDKDF (reference sequence). The CDR3 runs to 15 residues. The V gene lost 3 bases and the J gene lost 5 bases, with 16 bases spanning the gap. The CDR3 DNA is TGTGCCACCAGCAGGACCCCAGGGGTTTGGGAGACCCAGTACTTC. The encoded protein is CATSRTPGVWETQYF.